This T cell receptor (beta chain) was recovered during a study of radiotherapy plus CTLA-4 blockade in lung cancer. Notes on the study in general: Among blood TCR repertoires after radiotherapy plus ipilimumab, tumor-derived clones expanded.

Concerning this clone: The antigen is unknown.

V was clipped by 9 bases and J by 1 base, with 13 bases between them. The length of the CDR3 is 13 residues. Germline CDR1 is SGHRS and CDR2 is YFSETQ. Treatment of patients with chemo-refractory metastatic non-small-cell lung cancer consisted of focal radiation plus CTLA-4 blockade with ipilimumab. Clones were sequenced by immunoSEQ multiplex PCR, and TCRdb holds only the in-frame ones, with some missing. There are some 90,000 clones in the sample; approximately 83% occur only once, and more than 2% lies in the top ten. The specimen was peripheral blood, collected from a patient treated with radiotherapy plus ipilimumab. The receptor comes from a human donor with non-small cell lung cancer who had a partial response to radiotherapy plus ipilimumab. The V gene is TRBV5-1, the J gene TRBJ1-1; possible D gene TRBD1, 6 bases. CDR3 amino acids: CATRGGPNTEAFF. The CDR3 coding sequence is TGCGCCACACGGGGGGGGCCGAACACTGAAGCTTTCTTT.